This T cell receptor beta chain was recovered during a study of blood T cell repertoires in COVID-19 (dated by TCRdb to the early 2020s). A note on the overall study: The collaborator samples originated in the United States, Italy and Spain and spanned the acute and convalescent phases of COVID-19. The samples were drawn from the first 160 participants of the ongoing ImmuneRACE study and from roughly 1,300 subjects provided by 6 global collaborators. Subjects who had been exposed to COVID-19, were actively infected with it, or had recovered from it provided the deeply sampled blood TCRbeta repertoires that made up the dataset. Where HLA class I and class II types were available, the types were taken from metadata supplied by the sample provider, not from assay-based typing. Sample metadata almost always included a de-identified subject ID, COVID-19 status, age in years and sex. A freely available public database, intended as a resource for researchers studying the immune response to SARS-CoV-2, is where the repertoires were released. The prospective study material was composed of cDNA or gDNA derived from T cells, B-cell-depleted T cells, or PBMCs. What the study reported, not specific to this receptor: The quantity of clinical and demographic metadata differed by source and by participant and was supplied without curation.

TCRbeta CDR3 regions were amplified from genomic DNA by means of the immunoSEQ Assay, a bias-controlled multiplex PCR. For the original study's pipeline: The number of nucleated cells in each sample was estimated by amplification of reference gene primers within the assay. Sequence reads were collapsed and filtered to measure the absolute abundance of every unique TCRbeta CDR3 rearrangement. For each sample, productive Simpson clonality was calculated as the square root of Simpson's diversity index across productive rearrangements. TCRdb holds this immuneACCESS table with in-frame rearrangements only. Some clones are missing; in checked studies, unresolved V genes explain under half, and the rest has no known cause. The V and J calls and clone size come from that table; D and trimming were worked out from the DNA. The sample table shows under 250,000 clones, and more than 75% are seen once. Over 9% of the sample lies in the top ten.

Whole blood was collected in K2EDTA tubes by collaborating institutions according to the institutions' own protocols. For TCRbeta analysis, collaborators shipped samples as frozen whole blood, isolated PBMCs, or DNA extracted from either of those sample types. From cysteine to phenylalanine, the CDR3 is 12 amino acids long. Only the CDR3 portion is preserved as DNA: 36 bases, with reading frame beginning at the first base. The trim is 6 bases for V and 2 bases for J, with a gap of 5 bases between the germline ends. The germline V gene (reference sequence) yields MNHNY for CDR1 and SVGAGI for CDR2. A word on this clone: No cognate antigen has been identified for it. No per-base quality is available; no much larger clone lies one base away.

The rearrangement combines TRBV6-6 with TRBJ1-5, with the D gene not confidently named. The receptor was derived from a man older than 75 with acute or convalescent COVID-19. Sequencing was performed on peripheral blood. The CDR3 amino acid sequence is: CASREGNQPQHF. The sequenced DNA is TGTGCCAGCAGAGAGGGCAATCAGCCCCAGCATTTT.